This T cell receptor delta chain comes out of a study of Vδ1+ human thymocytes. Thymocytes were sorted as CD3+ TCRVdelta1+ TCRVdelta2- after alphabeta T cell depletion. CDR1 is TSWWSYY and CDR2 is QGS in the germline V gene. Trimming removed 0 bases from V and 0 bases from J; junction bases left unmatched: 21. The CDR3 covers 22 residues. Study findings and constraints: Thymic TRG and TRD repertoires appeared highly polyclonal, with Gaussian CDR3 length distributions.

Points on this clone: Its antigen is undetermined. The same CDR3 arises from other DNA sequences in this sample as well.

The template was reverse-transcribed extracted RNA. Pooled V-gene forward primers with one constant-region reverse primer generated the CDR3 amplicons by multiplex PCR. TCRdb re-processed the multiplex PCR reads via CATT. The sample carries tens of thousands of delta-chain clones, 15% to 20% recorded once. The sequence was obtained from a boy younger than two who had congenital heart surgery. Sequenced input: Vdelta1+ gamma-delta thymocytes from the thymus. Subset here: FACS-sorted CD3+ TCRalphabeta- TCRVdelta1+ TCRVdelta2- thymocytes. This chain connects TRDV1 to TRDJ1; 8 bases align to TRDD3. CDR3 amino acids: CALGELSPTSYWGARYTDKLIF. DNA for the CDR3: TGTGCTCTTGGGGAACTGAGCCCTACGTCGTACTGGGGGGCCCGGTACACCGATAAACTCATCTTT.